This TCR beta chain stems from a study of breast tumors, draining lymph nodes, adjacent tissues. Broader study findings: Luminal-like breast cancer showed significantly greater tumor-nontumor repertoire similarity than basal-like breast cancer did. Findings are consistent with lymph node origin and intratumoral expansion of most tumor T cells.

TCRdb reanalysed the multiplex PCR reads using MiXCR and keeps one entry per CDR3 protein. The data show 200,000 to 300,000 distinct CDR3 sequences, under 35% seen once. Germline CDR1 reads SNHLY; CDR2 reads FYNNEI. The CDR3 covers 14 residues. Trimming removed 11 bases at V and 10 bases at J, with 21 bases between. A remark on this clonotype: Its antigen is currently unknown.

Samples came from axillary lymph nodes draining the breast cancer. The receptor was isolated from a female donor with breast cancer. Some clones in this sample may be carry-over from other donors' samples. The rearrangement links TRBV2 to TRBJ1-6; D ambiguous. Sequenced sample: axillary lymph node tissue. CDR3 in amino acids: CAGARREGNSPLHF. The DNA of the CDR3 is TGTGCCGGCGCCCGGAGGGAGGGTAACTCACCCCTCCACTTT.